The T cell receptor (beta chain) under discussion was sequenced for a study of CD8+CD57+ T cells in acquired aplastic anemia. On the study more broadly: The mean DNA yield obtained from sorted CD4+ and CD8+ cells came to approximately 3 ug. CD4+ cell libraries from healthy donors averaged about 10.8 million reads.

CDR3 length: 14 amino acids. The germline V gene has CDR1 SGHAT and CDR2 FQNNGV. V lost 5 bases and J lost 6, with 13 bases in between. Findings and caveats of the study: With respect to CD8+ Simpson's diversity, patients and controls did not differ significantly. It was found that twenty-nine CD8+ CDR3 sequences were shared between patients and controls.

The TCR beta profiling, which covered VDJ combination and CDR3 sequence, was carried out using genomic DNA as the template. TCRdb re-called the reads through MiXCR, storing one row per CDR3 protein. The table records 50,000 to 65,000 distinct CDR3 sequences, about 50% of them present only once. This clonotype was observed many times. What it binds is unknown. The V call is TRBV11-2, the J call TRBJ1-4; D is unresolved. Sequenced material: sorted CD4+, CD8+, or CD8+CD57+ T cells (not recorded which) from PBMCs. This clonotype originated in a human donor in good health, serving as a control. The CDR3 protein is CASSLQRADEKLFF. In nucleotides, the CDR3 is TGTGCCAGCAGCCTACAGAGGGCCGATGAAAAACTGTTTTTT.